The TCR beta chain under discussion was sequenced for a study of blood T cells in healthy people across ages. A J-beta primer mix and a sample-barcoded 5' primer were used in a second PCR of roughly 6 to 12 cycles. TCRdb passed the 5' RACE reads through MiXCR, listing each CDR3 protein once. The sample has 780,000 or so distinct CDR3 sequences, roughly 25% seen once. Looked up from germline, CDR1 is SGHTA and CDR2 is FQGNSA. V was pared by 1 base and J by 0 bases, with 9 bases between. This CDR3 contains 15 residues. Separately, the same data were catalogued under a study of T cells of mothers and their children. That work states: Microchimeric T cell clones that persisted were not detected.

This sequence joins TRBV7-2 and TRBJ1-1; maybe TRBD1 (5 bases). Specimen: blood. The TCR comes from a boy between 5 and 17 years old in good health. The CDR3 sequence: CASSLVGTVNTEAFF. The CDR3 DNA is TGTGCCAGCAGCTTAGTTGGGACGGTGAACACTGAAGCTTTCTTT.